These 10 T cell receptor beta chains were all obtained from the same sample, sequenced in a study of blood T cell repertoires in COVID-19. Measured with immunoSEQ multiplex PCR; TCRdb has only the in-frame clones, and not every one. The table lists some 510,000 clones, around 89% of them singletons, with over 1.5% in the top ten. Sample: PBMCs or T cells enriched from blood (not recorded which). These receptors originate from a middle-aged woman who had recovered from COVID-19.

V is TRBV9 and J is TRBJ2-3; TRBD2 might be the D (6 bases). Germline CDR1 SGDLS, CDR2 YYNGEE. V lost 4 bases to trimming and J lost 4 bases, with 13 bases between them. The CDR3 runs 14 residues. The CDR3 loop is CASSPRGGADTQYF. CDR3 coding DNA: TGTGCCAGCAGCCCTCGAGGAGGGGCAGATACGCAGTATTTT.

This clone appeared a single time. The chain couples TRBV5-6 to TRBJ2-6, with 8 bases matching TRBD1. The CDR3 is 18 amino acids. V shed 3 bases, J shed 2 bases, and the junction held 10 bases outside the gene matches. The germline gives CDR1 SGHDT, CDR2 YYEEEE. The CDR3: CASSSIGQGQAGANVLTF. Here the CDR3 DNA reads TGTGCCAGCAGCTCGATAGGACAGGGACAAGCTGGGGCCAACGTCCTGACTTTC.

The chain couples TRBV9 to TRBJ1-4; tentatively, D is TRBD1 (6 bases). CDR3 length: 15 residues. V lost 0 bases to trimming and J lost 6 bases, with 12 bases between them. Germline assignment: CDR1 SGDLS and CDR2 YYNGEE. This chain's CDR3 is CASSVGQALDEKLFF. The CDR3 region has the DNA TGTGCCAGCAGCGTAGGACAGGCTTTGGATGAAAAACTGTTTTTT.

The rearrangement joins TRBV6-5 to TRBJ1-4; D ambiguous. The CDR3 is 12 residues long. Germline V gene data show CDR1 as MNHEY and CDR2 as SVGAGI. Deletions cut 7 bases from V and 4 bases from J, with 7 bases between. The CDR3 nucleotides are TGTGCCAGCACGGAGGGTAATGAAAAACTGTTTTTT. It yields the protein CASTEGNEKLFF.

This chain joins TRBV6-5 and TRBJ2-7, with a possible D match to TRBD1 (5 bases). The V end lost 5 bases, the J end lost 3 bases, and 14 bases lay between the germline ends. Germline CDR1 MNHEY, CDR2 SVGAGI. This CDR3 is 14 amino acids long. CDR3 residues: CASSRGLVFYEQYF. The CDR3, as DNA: TGTGCCAGCAGTAGGGGTCTAGTTTTCTACGAGCAGTACTTC.

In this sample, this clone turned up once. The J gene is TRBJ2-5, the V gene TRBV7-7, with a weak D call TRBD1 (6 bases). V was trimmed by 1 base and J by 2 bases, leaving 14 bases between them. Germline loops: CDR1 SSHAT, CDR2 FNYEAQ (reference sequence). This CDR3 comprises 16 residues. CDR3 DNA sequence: TGTGCCAGCAGCTTAGTGTTAACAGGGCTTCAAGAGACCCAGTACTTC. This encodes CASSLVLTGLQETQYF.

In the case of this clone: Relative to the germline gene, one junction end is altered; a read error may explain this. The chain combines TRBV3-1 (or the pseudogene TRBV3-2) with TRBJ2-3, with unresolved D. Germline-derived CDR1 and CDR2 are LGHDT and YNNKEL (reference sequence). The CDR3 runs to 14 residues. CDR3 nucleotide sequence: TGTGCTAGCAGCCCTACTGTAGGCACAGATACGCAGTATTTT. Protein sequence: CASSPTVGTDTQYF.

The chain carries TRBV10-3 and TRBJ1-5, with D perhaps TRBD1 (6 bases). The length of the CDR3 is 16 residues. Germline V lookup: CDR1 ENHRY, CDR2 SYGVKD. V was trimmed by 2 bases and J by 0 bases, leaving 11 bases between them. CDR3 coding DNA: TGTGCCATCAGTGAGAAAAGGACAGATAGCAATCAGCCCCAGCATTTT. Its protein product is CAISEKRTDSNQPQHF.

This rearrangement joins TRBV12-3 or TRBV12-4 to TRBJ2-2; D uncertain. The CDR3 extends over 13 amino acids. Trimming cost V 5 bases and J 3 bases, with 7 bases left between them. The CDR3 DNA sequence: TGTGCCAGCAGTCGCTACGACACCGGGGAGCTGTTTTTT. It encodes CASSRYDTGELFF.

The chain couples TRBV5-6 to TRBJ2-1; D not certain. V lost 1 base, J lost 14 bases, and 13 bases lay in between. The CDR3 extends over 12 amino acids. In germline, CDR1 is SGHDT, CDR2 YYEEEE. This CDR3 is CASSLWSGLKFF. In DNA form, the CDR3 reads TGTGCCAGCAGCTTGTGGTCCGGGTTGAAGTTCTTC.